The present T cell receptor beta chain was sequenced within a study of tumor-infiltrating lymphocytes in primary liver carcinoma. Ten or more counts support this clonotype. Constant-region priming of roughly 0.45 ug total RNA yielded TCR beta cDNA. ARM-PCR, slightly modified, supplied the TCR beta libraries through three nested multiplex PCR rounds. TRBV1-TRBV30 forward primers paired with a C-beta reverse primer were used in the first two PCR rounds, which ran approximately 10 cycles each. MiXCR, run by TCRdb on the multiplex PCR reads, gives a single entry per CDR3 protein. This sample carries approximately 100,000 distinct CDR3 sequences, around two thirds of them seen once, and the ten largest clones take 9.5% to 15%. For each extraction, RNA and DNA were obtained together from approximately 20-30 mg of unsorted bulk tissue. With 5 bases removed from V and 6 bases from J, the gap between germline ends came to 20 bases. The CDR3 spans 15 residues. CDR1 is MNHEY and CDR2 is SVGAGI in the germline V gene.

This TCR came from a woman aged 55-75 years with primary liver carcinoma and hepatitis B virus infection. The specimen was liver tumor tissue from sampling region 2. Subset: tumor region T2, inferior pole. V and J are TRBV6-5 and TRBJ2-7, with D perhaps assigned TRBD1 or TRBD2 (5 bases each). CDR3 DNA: TGTGCCAGCAGTCAGGCCGGGACCGCCATGGGCGAGCAGTACTTC. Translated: CASSQAGTAMGEQYF.